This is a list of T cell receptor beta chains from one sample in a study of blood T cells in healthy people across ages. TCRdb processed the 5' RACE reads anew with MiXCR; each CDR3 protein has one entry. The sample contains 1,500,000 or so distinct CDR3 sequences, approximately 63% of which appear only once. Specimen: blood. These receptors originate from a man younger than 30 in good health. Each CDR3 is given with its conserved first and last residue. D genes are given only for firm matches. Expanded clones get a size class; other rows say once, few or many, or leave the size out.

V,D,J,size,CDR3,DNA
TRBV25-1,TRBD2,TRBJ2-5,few,CASSAGTSGSRVLETQYF,TGTGCCAGCTCCGCCGGGACTAGCGGGAGTAGGGTGTTGGAGACCCAGTACTTC
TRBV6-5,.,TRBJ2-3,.,CASSYVNTQYF,TGTGCCAGCAGTTACGTTAATACGCAGTATTTT
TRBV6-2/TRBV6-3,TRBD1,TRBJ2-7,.,CASSYARNRDSRYEQYF,TGTGCCAGCAGTTATGCCCGAAACCGGGACAGTCGCTACGAGCAGTACTTC
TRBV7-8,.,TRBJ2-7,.,CASSFGRDSTYEQYF,TGTGCCAGCAGCTTTGGGAGGGACAGCACCTACGAGCAGTACTTC
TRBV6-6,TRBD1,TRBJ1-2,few,CASSDREGYGYTF,TGTGCCAGCAGTGACAGGGAGGGCTATGGCTACACCTTC
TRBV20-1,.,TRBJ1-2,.,CSARAPGQNYGYTF,TGCAGTGCTAGAGCCCCCGGACAGAACTATGGCTACACCTTC
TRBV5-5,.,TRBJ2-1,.,CASSPQRQSEQFF,TGTGCCAGCAGCCCGCAGAGACAGTCCGAGCAGTTCTTC
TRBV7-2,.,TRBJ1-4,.,CASSVRVNEKLFF,TGTGCCAGCAGCGTTCGGGTTAATGAAAAACTGTTTTTT
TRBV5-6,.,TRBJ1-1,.,CASSYGLGNTEAFF,TGTGCCAGCAGCTACGGACTTGGGAACACTGAAGCTTTCTTT
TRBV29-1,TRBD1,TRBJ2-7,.,CSPGQPMSYEQYF,TGCAGTCCGGGACAGCCCATGTCCTACGAGCAGTACTTC
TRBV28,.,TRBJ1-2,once,CASSPPGTLNRYTF,TGTGCCAGCAGTCCTCCCGGGACGCTTAATCGCTACACCTTC
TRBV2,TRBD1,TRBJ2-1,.,CASSEGQGFHNEQFF,TGTGCCAGCAGCGAAGGACAGGGTTTCCACAATGAGCAGTTCTTC
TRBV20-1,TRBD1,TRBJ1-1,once,CSASQGVGTEAFF,TGCAGTGCTAGCCAGGGGGTTGGAACTGAAGCTTTCTTT
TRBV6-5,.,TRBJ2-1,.,CASSASAVSSYNEQFF,TGTGCCAGCAGCGCGTCGGCGGTGAGCTCCTACAATGAGCAGTTCTTC
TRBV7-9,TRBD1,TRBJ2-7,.,CASSAGQGMREQYF,TGTGCCAGCAGCGCAGGACAGGGAATGAGGGAGCAGTACTTC
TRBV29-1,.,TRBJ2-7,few,CSVVVRDEAYEQYF,TGCAGCGTTGTTGTTCGTGACGAGGCCTACGAGCAGTACTTC
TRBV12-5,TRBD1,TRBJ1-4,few,CASGLTETGEDEKLFF,TGTGCTAGTGGTTTGACAGAGACAGGGGAAGATGAAAAACTGTTTTTT
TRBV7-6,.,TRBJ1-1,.,CAGSLESHRAMNTEAFF,TGTGCCGGCAGCTTAGAGTCTCACAGGGCGATGAACACTGAAGCTTTCTTT
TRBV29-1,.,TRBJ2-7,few,CSVEGGAGSYEQYF,TGCAGCGTTGAAGGCGGGGCCGGATCCTACGAGCAGTACTTC
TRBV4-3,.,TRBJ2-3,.,CASSQDVTSTDTQYF,TGCGCCAGCAGCCAAGATGTCACCAGCACAGATACGCAGTATTTT
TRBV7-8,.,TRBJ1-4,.,CASSFRLSATNEKLFF,TGTGCCAGCAGCTTTAGGCTTTCCGCAACTAATGAAAAACTGTTTTTT
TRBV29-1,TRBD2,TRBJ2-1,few,CSVSAGVRNEQFF,TGCAGCGTGTCAGCGGGAGTGAGGAATGAGCAGTTCTTC
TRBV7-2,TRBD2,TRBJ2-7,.,CASSPPGLAFEQYF,TGTGCCAGCAGCCCACCGGGACTAGCCTTCGAGCAGTACTTC
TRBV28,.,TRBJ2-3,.,CASSVWQANTQYF,TGTGCCAGCAGTGTATGGCAGGCAAATACGCAGTATTTT
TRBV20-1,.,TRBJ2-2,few,CSASRGSDTGELFF,TGCAGTGCTAGTAGAGGGAGCGACACCGGGGAGCTGTTTTTT
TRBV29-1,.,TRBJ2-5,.,CSVGRRGRVETQYF,TGCAGCGTAGGCCGGAGGGGGCGCGTGGAGACCCAGTACTTC
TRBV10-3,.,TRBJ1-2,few,CAIVGEGRANYGYTF,TGTGCCATCGTAGGGGAGGGCAGAGCTAACTATGGCTACACCTTC
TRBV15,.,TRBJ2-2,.,CATSPWNTGELFF,TGTGCCACCAGCCCCTGGAACACCGGGGAGCTGTTTTTT
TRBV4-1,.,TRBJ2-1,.,CASSQNGQGGNEQFF,TGCGCCAGCAGCCAGAACGGACAGGGAGGGAATGAGCAGTTCTTC
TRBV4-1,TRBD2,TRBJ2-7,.,CASSQRASGTSYEQYF,TGCGCCAGCAGCCAACGAGCTAGCGGGACGTCCTACGAGCAGTACTTC
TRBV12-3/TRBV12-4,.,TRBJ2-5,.,CASSLGPPAEPQETQYF,TGTGCCAGCAGTTTAGGCCCCCCTGCCGAACCACAAGAGACCCAGTACTTC
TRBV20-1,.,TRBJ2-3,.,CSAPLGGGASSTDTQYF,TGCAGTGCTCCATTAGGGGGGGGCGCATCTAGCACAGATACGCAGTATTTT
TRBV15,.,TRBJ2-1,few,CATSSPGGNEQFF,TGTGCCACCAGCAGCCCAGGGGGGAATGAGCAGTTCTTC
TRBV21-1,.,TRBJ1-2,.,CASSKVLKPFRGGNYGYTF,TGTGCCAGCAGCAAAGTCTTAAAGCCTTTTAGGGGAGGTAACTATGGCTACACCTTC
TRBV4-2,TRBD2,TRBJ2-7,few,CASSQNLGTREAYEQYF,TGTGCCAGCAGCCAGAACCTTGGGACTAGAGAAGCCTACGAGCAGTACTTC
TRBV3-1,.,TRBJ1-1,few,CASSQGPPAGTEAFF,TGTGCCAGCAGCCAAGGCCCCCCGGCGGGCACTGAAGCTTTCTTT
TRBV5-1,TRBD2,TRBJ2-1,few,CASSLKSPTSGRRDEQFF,TGCGCCAGCAGCTTGAAATCCCCAACTAGCGGGAGACGGGATGAGCAGTTCTTC
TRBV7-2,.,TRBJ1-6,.,CASSLDGPTAYNSPLHF,TGTGCCAGCAGCTTAGACGGTCCCACAGCCTATAATTCACCCCTCCACTTT
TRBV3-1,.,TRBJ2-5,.,CASSQQPESGRETQYF,TGTGCCAGCAGCCAACAACCTGAAAGCGGGCGAGAGACCCAGTACTTC
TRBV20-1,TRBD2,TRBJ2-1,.,CSASGLAGLSSYNEQFF,TGCAGTGCTAGTGGGCTAGCGGGCCTTAGCTCCTACAATGAGCAGTTCTTC
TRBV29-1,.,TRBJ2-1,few,CSVEDMGDSARVNEQFF,TGCAGCGTTGAAGATATGGGAGATAGCGCCCGCGTGAATGAGCAGTTCTTC
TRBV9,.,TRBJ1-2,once,CASSAAANGYTF,TGTGCCAGCAGCGCGGCCGCAAATGGCTACACCTTC